These T cell receptor beta chains were read from a single sample in a study of OX40 agonist ivuxolimab in advanced cancers. Sequencing was performed with immunoSEQ multiplex PCR; in TCRdb, only in-frame clones are kept and a portion is missing. Of more than 70,000 clones listed, about 93% are singletons. Source: CD4+ or CD8+ T cells sorted from blood, taken in a trial of the OX40 agonist ivuxolimab. The origin of the receptors is an adult with an advanced solid tumor such as melanoma, head and neck, liver or kidney cancer. Both conserved end residues are part of each CDR3. D genes are given only for firm matches. Only part of the rows carry a size: once, few, many, or a class if the clone is expanded.

D | J | V | size | CDR3 | DNA
- | TRBJ1-2 | TRBV25-1 | - | CASSEPAGVNYGYTF | TGTGCCAGCAGTGAACCAGCAGGGGTTAACTATGGCTACACCTTC
- | TRBJ1-2 | TRBV6-5 | - | CASSYGSGGYTF | TGTGCCAGCAGTTACGGGTCGGGAGGCTACACCTTC
TRBD1 | TRBJ1-2 | TRBV28 | once | CASIPLDRDRNYGYTF | TGTGCCAGCATCCCCCTCGACCGGGACAGGAACTATGGCTACACCTTC
TRBD1 | TRBJ1-3 | TRBV28 | - | CASSLWGTGSGNTIYF | TGTGCCAGCAGTTTATGGGGGACAGGCTCTGGAAACACCATATATTTT
TRBD2 | TRBJ2-4 | TRBV15 | - | CATSRVGTSGPLAKNIQYF | TGTGCCACCAGCAGAGTCGGGACTAGCGGGCCTCTAGCCAAAAACATTCAGTACTTC
TRBD1 | TRBJ1-5 | TRBV7-2 | - | CASSSPGTGFDQPQHF | TGTGCCAGCAGCTCTCCCGGGACAGGATTTGACCAGCCCCAGCATTTT
TRBD1 | TRBJ1-3 | TRBV15 | - | CATSRNRGSGNTIYF | TGTGCCACCAGCAGAAACAGGGGGTCTGGAAACACCATATATTTT
TRBD2 | TRBJ2-1 | TRBV4-3 | - | CASSQVFPTSGTPYNEQFF | TGCGCCAGCAGCCAAGTGTTCCCGACTAGCGGGACCCCCTACAATGAGCAGTTCTTC
- | TRBJ2-7 | TRBV10-2 | few | CASRTTSGYEQYF | TGCGCCAGCAGGACGACTAGTGGGTACGAGCAGTACTTC
TRBD2 | TRBJ2-1 | TRBV5-6 | - | CASTPLTSGRADEQFF | TGTGCCAGCACCCCCCTGACTAGCGGGAGGGCCGATGAGCAGTTCTTC
- | TRBJ2-7 | TRBV7-6 | - | CASSLIAGTYEQYF | TGTGCCAGCAGCCTCATCGCCGGTACCTACGAGCAGTACTTC
- | TRBJ1-1 | TRBV6-5 | - | CASSYSRGGNTEAFF | TGTGCCAGCAGTTACTCGAGAGGGGGGAACACTGAAGCTTTCTTT
- | TRBJ2-1 | TRBV6-1 | - | CASSHSDEQFF | TGTGCCAGCAGTCACAGTGATGAGCAGTTCTTC
- | TRBJ1-2 | TRBV28 | once | CASSFDSRYGYTF | TGTGCCAGCAGTTTTGACAGTCGGTATGGCTACACCTTC
- | TRBJ1-4 | TRBV28 | - | CASSYLERGTNEKLFF | TGTGCCAGCAGTTACCTCGAGAGGGGTACTAATGAAAAACTGTTTTTT
- | TRBJ2-1 | TRBV27 | - | CASIGWDEQFF | TGTGCCAGCATTGGTTGGGATGAGCAGTTCTTC
- | TRBJ2-1 | TRBV27 | - | CASSSNGYNEQFF | TGTGCCAGCAGTTCGAACGGCTACAATGAGCAGTTCTTC
- | TRBJ1-1 | TRBV7-8 | - | CASSLAWGERTEAFF | TGTGCCAGCAGCTTAGCATGGGGGGAGAGGACTGAAGCTTTCTTT
TRBD2 | TRBJ2-7 | TRBV5-4 | - | CASSLEVSGSYEQYF | TGTGCCAGCAGCTTGGAGGTTAGCGGGAGTTACGAGCAGTACTTC
TRBD1 | TRBJ2-3 | TRBV27 | - | CASSLSSRGQDTQYF | TGTGCCAGCAGTTTATCGTCCAGGGGGCAAGATACGCAGTATTTT
- | TRBJ2-5 | TRBV5-1 | - | CASSWAEVGAATQYF | TGCGCCAGCAGCTGGGCTGAGGTGGGCGCGGCGACCCAGTACTTC
TRBD2 | TRBJ2-1 | TRBV6-5 | - | CASSPVISGRGEQFF | TGTGCCAGCAGCCCCGTTATTAGCGGGAGAGGTGAGCAGTTCTTC